This TCR beta chain appears in the sequencing data of a study of resident and recirculating memory T cells in vitiligo. The overall study: Shave-biopsy epidermis from lesional and nonlesional skin was sequenced alongside PBMCs.

Confetti depigmentation, marking active vitiligo, was absent in these patients. To note about this clone: What it recognizes is unknown.

Study outcomes and limitations: Vitiligo lesions lacked a unique dominant clone, and clonality varied.

The CDR3 is 14 amino acids. Trimming took 4 bases from V and 1 from J; bases not matched to a gene: 1. The germline V gene has CDR1 SQVTM and CDR2 ANQGSEA. Sequenced by immunoSEQ multiplex PCR; TCRdb stores in-frame clones only, minus some. This sample has around 38,000 clones; 80% to 95% occur once, and the top ten carry roughly 5%. The chain joins TRBV29-1 to TRBJ2-4; 10 bases match TRBD1. The specimen was blood. This clonotype originated in a male donor with vitiligo. This CDR3 is CSVGDRGAKNIQYF. The CDR3 DNA reads as TGCAGCGTTGGGGACAGGGGTGCCAAAAACATTCAGTACTTC.